This TCR beta chain originates from a study of T cell repertoires in cytomegalovirus infection. Across the study: It was the public TCR beta signatures that indicated both CMV infection and matching HLA type.

One entry per CDR3 protein results from TCRdb running MiXCR on the reads. This sample has around 740,000 distinct CDR3 sequences, with roughly 36% found just once. V lost 1 base to trimming and J lost 8 bases, with 20 bases between them. The CDR3 is made up of 16 amino acids. Germline-derived CDR1 and CDR2 are SGHVT and SQSDAQ. The specimen sequenced was PBMCs. V usage is TRBV7-4 and J usage is TRBJ1-2, with a tentative D call TRBD1 (6 bases). The sequence was obtained from a human donor in good health (CMV status not recorded). Some clones in this sample may be carry-over from other donors' samples. The CDR3 DNA is TGTGCCAGCAGCTTAGTCTCAGGCAAGGGGGGCGACGGCTACACCTTC. Translating it yields CASSLVSGKGGDGYTF.